Here is one TCR beta chain with its context. No antigen is known for it. The DNA is omitted, as the CDR3 cannot be located on it reliably, and the CDR3 follows TCRdb's listing. This sample was taken from a study of lymphopenia after photon versus proton radiotherapy. Whole-study findings and limits: In patients who died, overall survival fell as post-nadir TCR diversity dropped more. After lymphocyte nadir, photon-treated repertoires showed oligoclonal expansion, especially CD8+ Temra. Under photons, naive T cells and diversity fell while effector/memory populations rose.

Profiled with immunoSEQ multiplex PCR; TCRdb holds only in-frame clones, not every one. The table lists about 83,000 clones, around four fifths of them singletons. From germline, CDR1 is MDHEN and CDR2 SYDVKM. The CDR3 spans 13 amino acids, including both terminal residues. This chain joins TRBV28 and TRBJ1-2; the D call in the table, TRBD1, was not verified against the DNA. Material: peripheral blood, obtained from a patient treated with proton-based radiotherapy. The receptor comes from a man in his 60s with pancreatic cancer. CDR3 sequence: CASFGTGISGNTF.